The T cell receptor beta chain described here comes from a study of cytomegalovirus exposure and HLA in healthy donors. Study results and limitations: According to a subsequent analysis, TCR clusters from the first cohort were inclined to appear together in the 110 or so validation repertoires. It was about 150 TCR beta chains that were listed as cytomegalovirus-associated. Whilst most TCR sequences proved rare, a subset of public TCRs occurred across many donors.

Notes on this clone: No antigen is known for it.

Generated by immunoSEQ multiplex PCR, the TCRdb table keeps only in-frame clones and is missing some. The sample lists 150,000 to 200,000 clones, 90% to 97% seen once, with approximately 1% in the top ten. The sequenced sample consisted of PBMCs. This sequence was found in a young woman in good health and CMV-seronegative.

The DNA for the CDR3 is TGTGCCAGCACTTCAGGGAGGTTCCCAGATACGCAGTATTTT. It encodes CASTSGRFPDTQYF. The chain carries TRBV6-1 and TRBJ2-3, with D possibly matching TRBD2 (6 bases). Germline V gives CDR1 MNHNS, CDR2 SASEGT. The CDR3 runs 14 residues. V lost 7 bases, J lost 4 bases, and 15 bases lay in between.